The 31 T cell receptor beta chains listed next were all sequenced from one sample in a study of blood T cell repertoires in COVID-19. Sequenced by immunoSEQ multiplex PCR; TCRdb stores in-frame clones only, minus some. The sample shows some 150,000 clones, approximately 90% of them seen only once. The sample was peripheral blood. The receptors derive from a woman in her sixties with active or convalescent COVID-19.

Here the CDR3 reads CASSWRPNEKLFF. CDR3 nucleotides: TGTGCCAGCAGTTGGCGGCCTAATGAAAAACTGTTTTTT. V and J are TRBV7-9 and TRBJ1-4; no reliable D call. Germline assignment: CDR1 SEHNR and CDR2 FQNEAQ (reference sequence). This CDR3 contains 13 residues. Trimming shortened V by 6 bases and J by 3 bases, and 8 bases separated the two germline ends.

The rearrangement joins TRBV4-1 to TRBJ1-6, with a possible D match to TRBD1 (5 bases). The CDR3 contains 16 residues. V gave up 4 bases and J gave up 15 bases, with 25 bases separating them. Germline V CDR1 and CDR2: MGHRA, YSYEKL. The chain's CDR3 is CASSPRDLKGPSGLHF. CDR3 DNA sequence: TGCGCCAGCAGCCCCCGGGACTTAAAGGGCCCCTCGGGCCTCCACTTT.

This clone was observed a handful of times. The V call is TRBV19, the J call TRBJ1-4; TRBD1 matches 7 bases. The CDR3 totals 15 residues. V was clipped by 6 bases and J by 8 bases; unmatched bases: 12. Germline V gene data show CDR1 as LNHDA and CDR2 as SQIVND (reference sequence). CDR3 in DNA: TGTGCCAGTAGGCCCGACAGGGTGCGGGAAGAAAAACTGTTTTTT. It translates to CASRPDRVREEKLFF.

The rearrangement joins TRBV29-1 to TRBJ2-2; tentative D call: TRBD1 (7 bases). Germline loops: CDR1 SQVTM, CDR2 ANQGSEA. Trimming removed 6 bases at V and 0 bases at J, with 11 bases between. The CDR3 spans 14 residues. The CDR3 DNA reads TGCAGCGTCGGGGGACAGTCGAACACCGGGGAGCTGTTTTTT. As protein: CSVGGQSNTGELFF.

The V and J genes are TRBV5-1 and TRBJ1-1; D remains ambiguous. Germline CDR1 and CDR2: SGHRS and YFSETQ. The CDR3 covers 15 residues. With 1 base removed from V and 0 bases from J, the gap between germline ends came to 10 bases. CDR3 sequence (DNA): TGCGCCAGCAGCTTGTACGGACTCCTGAACACTGAAGCTTTCTTT. Its translation is CASSLYGLLNTEAFF.

The chain uses TRBV4-1 and TRBJ1-2; D possibly corresponds to TRBD1 (5 bases). The CDR3 is made up of 15 amino acids. CDR1 MGHRA and CDR2 YSYEKL come from the germline V gene. Trimming left V 1 base short and J 4 bases short, with 13 bases between. CDR3 in DNA: TGCGCCAGCAGCCAAGTATACTCAGGGATCTATGGCTACACCTTC. It specifies CASSQVYSGIYGYTF.

V is TRBV18 and J is TRBJ1-2, with 8 nucleotides matching TRBD1. The CDR3 consists of 14 residues. The V segment lost 4 bases and the J segment 6 bases; nucleotides outside the gene matches: 7. The V gene's germline CDR1 is KGHSH and CDR2 LQKENI. CDR3 DNA sequence: TGTGCCAGCTCACTGGACAGGGCCCTAGATGGCTACACCTTC. Translated: CASSLDRALDGYTF.

This chain links TRBV2 with TRBJ1-1; no reliable D call. V was trimmed by 8 bases and J by 1 base, leaving 8 bases between them. The germline V gene encodes CDR1 SNHLY and CDR2 FYNNEI. The CDR3 runs to 12 residues. CDR3 amino acids: CASQTGNTEAFF. Written as DNA, the CDR3 is TGTGCCAGCCAGACGGGGAACACTGAAGCTTTCTTT.

The count of this clone is one. This sequence joins TRBV13 and TRBJ2-1; the D gene is possibly TRBD1 (5 bases). Germline loops: CDR1 PRHDT, CDR2 FYEKMQ (reference sequence). The CDR3 is 14 amino acids. Trimming removed 4 bases at V and 4 bases at J, with 11 bases between. The CDR3 DNA is TGTGCCAGCAGCTCGGTGACAGCTTACAATGAGCAGTTCTTC. Translation: CASSSVTAYNEQFF.

This clone was detected a few times. J is TRBJ2-3 and V is TRBV5-1; perhaps TRBD1 as D (6 bases). The CDR3 is 15 residues long. V lost 4 bases to trimming and J lost 2 bases, with 14 bases between them. Germline lookup yields CDR1 SGHRS and CDR2 YFSETQ. The CDR3 region is CASSQQGMDTDTQYF. The CDR3 DNA follows: TGCGCCAGCAGCCAACAGGGAATGGACACAGATACGCAGTATTTT.

The J gene is TRBJ2-3, the V gene TRBV3-1 (or the pseudogene TRBV3-2); no firm D call. V dropped 1 base and J dropped 7 bases, with 6 bases sitting between them. CDR3 length: 12 residues. Per germline, CDR1 LGHDT and CDR2 YNNKEL (reference sequence). DNA for the CDR3: TGTGCCAGCAGCCAAGCTCTCTATACGCAGTATTTT. It yields the protein CASSQALYTQYF.

The chain combines TRBV2 with TRBJ1-1, with D maybe TRBD1 (6 bases). CDR1 SNHLY and CDR2 FYNNEI come from the germline V gene. Trimming removed 7 bases from V and 4 bases from J, with 16 bases in between. CDR3 length: 14 residues. The DNA of the CDR3 is TGTGCCAGCACCATGATCTCCAGGGGCACTGAAGCTTTCTTT. Translated, it gives CASTMISRGTEAFF.

V usage is TRBV4-3 and J usage is TRBJ1-1; 7 bases are shared with TRBD1. Germline CDR1 reads LGHNA; CDR2 reads YSLEER. The CDR3 loop spans 15 amino acids. Trimming removed 1 base from V and 3 bases from J; junction bases left unmatched: 5. CDR3 sequence reads: CASSQVGQRHTEAFF. In DNA form, the CDR3 reads TGCGCCAGCAGCCAAGTGGGACAGAGACACACTGAAGCTTTCTTT.

This chain connects TRBV7-9 to TRBJ1-4, with D unclear. The germline gives CDR1 SEHNR, CDR2 FQNEAQ (reference sequence). The V end lost 1 base, the J end lost 8 bases, and 14 bases lay between the germline ends. This CDR3 region has 15 residues. The CDR3 nucleotides are TGTGCCAGCAGCTTAGAGTCGGGGTCAAGAGAAAAACTGTTTTTT. Residues: CASSLESGSREKLFF.

This clone was recorded only once. This rearrangement joins TRBV3-1 (or the pseudogene TRBV3-2) to TRBJ1-4; tentative D call: TRBD1 (5 bases). Germline V gene lookup returns CDR1 LGHDT and CDR2 YNNKEL (reference sequence). The CDR3 runs to 15 residues. Trimming shortened V by 1 base and J by 5 bases, and 11 bases separated the two germline ends. CDR3 DNA sequence: TGTGCCAGCAGCCAAGCCTCTCGACAGAATGAAAAACTGTTTTTT. Its protein product is CASSQASRQNEKLFF.

The chain is built from TRBV10-3 and TRBJ1-2; tentatively, D is TRBD1 (6 bases). The V end lost 3 bases, the J end lost 2 bases, and 10 bases lay between the germline ends. This CDR3 is 14 amino acids long. Germline V gene lookup returns CDR1 ENHRY and CDR2 SYGVKD. DNA of the CDR3: TGTGCCATCAGTGATGGACAGCAAAACTATGGCTACACCTTC. It specifies CAISDGQQNYGYTF.

The rearrangement joins TRBV18 to TRBJ2-1, with a weak D call TRBD1 (5 bases). CDR3 size: 15 residues. Germline CDR1 KGHSH, CDR2 LQKENI. The V gene lost 6 bases and the J gene lost 0 bases, with 12 bases spanning the gap. The CDR3, as DNA: TGTGCCAGCTCGTCGGACACGAGCTCCTACAATGAGCAGTTCTTC. It codes for CASSSDTSSYNEQFF.

The V gene is TRBV7-2, the J gene TRBJ1-6; D perhaps matches TRBD1 (6 bases). The ends were cut back, 6 bases at V and 6 bases at J, with 15 bases in the middle. Germline CDR1 and CDR2: SGHTA and FQGNSA. The CDR3 has 15 amino acids. CDR3: CASRAGQSGNSPLHF. In DNA, the CDR3 is TGTGCCAGCAGGGCAGGACAGAGCGGTAATTCACCCCTCCACTTT.

This chain connects TRBV7-2 to TRBJ1-5, with D perhaps TRBD1 (5 bases). CDR1 SGHTA and CDR2 FQGNSA come from the germline V gene. The CDR3 has 14 amino acids. V was trimmed by 5 bases and J by 4 bases, leaving 12 bases between them. CDR3 region: CASSVLQGNQPQHF. Here the CDR3 DNA reads TGTGCCAGCAGCGTACTCCAGGGTAATCAGCCCCAGCATTTT.

This clone occurred a few times. This chain connects TRBV5-1 to TRBJ1-1, with D possibly matching TRBD1 (6 bases). Germline CDR1 is SGHRS and CDR2 is YFSETQ. V lost 4 bases, J lost 7 bases, and 14 bases lay in between. The CDR3 has 13 amino acids. This CDR3 reads CASSPVGQNEAFF. The CDR3 bases are TGCGCCAGCAGCCCCGTCGGACAGAATGAAGCTTTCTTT.

The V gene is TRBV19, the J gene TRBJ2-2; TRBD1 agrees at 7 bases. After removal of 4 bases from V and 7 bases from J, the junction contained 6 bases not matched to a gene. The CDR3 is made up of 14 amino acids. Germline lookup yields CDR1 LNHDA and CDR2 SQIVND (reference sequence). The CDR3, as DNA: TGTGCCAGTAGTACAGACAGGGTTGGCGGGGAGCTGTTTTTT. Residues: CASSTDRVGGELFF.

The chain joins TRBV10-3 to TRBJ1-2; TRBD1 agrees at 7 bases. The germline V gene has CDR1 ENHRY and CDR2 SYGVKD. There are 12 residues in the CDR3. The ends lost 8 bases at V and 8 bases at J; junction bases unmatched: 8. The CDR3 spells CAIRQGNWGYTF. The CDR3 coding sequence is TGTGCCATCCGACAGGGTAACTGGGGCTACACCTTC.

The chain recombines TRBV25-1 with TRBJ2-3, with D possibly being TRBD2 (6 bases). Germline CDR1 is MGHDK and CDR2 is SYGVNS. This CDR3 is 16 amino acids long. Deletions cut 4 bases from V and 4 bases from J, with 18 bases between. The CDR3 DNA sequence: TGTGCCAGCAGTGTTCGTTCCTCGGGGGTCTCAGATACGCAGTATTTT. Amino acids: CASSVRSSGVSDTQYF.

V and J are TRBV3-1 (or the pseudogene TRBV3-2) and TRBJ1-2; 7 positions agree with TRBD1. CDR1 and CDR2 from the germline V gene are LGHDT and YNNKEL (reference sequence). The CDR3 contains 14 residues. V trimming: 3 bases; J trimming: 4 bases; junction bases outside the gene matches: 5. CDR3 nucleotide sequence: TGTGCCAGCAGCCAGACAGGGACAGCCTATGGCTACACCTTC. Translating it yields CASSQTGTAYGYTF.

V and J are TRBV7-9 and TRBJ1-5; 9 nucleotides match TRBD1. Germline CDR1 SEHNR, CDR2 FQNEAQ (reference sequence). With 0 bases clipped from V and 9 bases from J, the junction kept 15 bases outside the gene matches. The CDR3 covers 18 residues. The CDR3 loop is CASSLAEPGQGFVWPQHF. The DNA for the CDR3 is TGTGCCAGCAGCTTAGCGGAACCGGGACAGGGATTTGTTTGGCCCCAGCATTTT.

V usage is TRBV10-3 and J usage is TRBJ1-2; the D gene is possibly TRBD1 (5 bases). From germline, CDR1 is ENHRY and CDR2 SYGVKD. CDR3 length equals 13 residues. V was trimmed by 0 bases and J by 9 bases, leaving 11 bases between them. The DNA for the CDR3 is TGTGCCATCAGTGAGTCTCCGACAGAGAGCTACACCTTC. It is translated as CAISESPTESYTF.

This clone turned up a few times. The V call is TRBV21-1, the J call TRBJ1-3. TRBV21-1 is designated a pseudogene. The CDR3 runs 14 residues. The CDR3 region has the DNA TGTGCCAGCAGGGTCGAGGGCGCCGGAAACACCATATATTTT. Translated, it gives CASRVEGAGNTIYF.

This clone was seen just once. CDR3 amino acids: CAISAGTRGETQYF. CDR3 nucleotides: TGTGCCATCAGTGCGGGGACTAGAGGAGAGACCCAGTACTTC. The chain joins TRBV10-3 to TRBJ2-5, with 8 positions matching TRBD2. This CDR3 has 14 amino acids. Germline CDR1 and CDR2: ENHRY and SYGVKD. J was trimmed by 4 bases and V by 4 bases; bases with no gene match: 5.

The chain is built from TRBV7-6 and TRBJ2-2, with 7 bases lining up with TRBD1. CDR1 is SGHVS and CDR2 is FNYEAQ in the germline V gene. The CDR3 loop spans 17 amino acids. V lost 5 bases and J lost 2; bases outside the gene matches: 11. CDR3 protein: CASSRDSSSGNTGELFF. The CDR3 bases are TGTGCCAGCAGCCGGGACAGCTCATCGGGTAACACCGGGGAGCTGTTTTTT.

The rearrangement joins TRBV6-5 to TRBJ2-7, with 7 positions matching TRBD2. V shed 7 bases, J shed 0 bases, and the junction held 6 bases outside the gene matches. The CDR3 consists of 14 residues. Germline loops: CDR1 MNHEY, CDR2 SVGAGI. Here the CDR3 DNA reads TGTGCCAGCACACGGACTAGTTTCTCCTACGAGCAGTACTTC. Translating gives CASTRTSFSYEQYF.

Only a few counts were recorded for this clone. The chain joins TRBV4-1 to TRBJ1-1, with 7 bases aligning to TRBD1. CDR3 size: 15 residues. Per the germline V gene, CDR1 is MGHRA and CDR2 is YSYEKL. Germline trimming cut 3 bases from V and 2 bases from J; bases unmatched to any gene: 6. CDR3 DNA sequence: TGCGCCAGCAGCCAGCGACAGGGCAGCAACACTGAAGCTTTCTTT. Its translation is CASSQRQGSNTEAFF.